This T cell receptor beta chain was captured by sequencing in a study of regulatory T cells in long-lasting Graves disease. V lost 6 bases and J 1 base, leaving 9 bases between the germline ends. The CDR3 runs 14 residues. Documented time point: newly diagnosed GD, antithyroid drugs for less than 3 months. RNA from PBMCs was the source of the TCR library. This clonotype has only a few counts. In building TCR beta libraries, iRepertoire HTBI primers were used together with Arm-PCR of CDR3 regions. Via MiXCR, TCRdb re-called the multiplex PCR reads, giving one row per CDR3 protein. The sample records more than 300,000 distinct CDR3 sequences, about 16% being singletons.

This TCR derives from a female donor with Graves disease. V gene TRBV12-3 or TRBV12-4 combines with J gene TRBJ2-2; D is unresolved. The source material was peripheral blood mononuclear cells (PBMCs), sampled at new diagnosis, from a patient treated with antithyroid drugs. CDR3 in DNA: TGTGCCAGCAGCTACTACAGGAACACCGGGGAGCTGTTTTTT. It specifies CASSYYRNTGELFF.